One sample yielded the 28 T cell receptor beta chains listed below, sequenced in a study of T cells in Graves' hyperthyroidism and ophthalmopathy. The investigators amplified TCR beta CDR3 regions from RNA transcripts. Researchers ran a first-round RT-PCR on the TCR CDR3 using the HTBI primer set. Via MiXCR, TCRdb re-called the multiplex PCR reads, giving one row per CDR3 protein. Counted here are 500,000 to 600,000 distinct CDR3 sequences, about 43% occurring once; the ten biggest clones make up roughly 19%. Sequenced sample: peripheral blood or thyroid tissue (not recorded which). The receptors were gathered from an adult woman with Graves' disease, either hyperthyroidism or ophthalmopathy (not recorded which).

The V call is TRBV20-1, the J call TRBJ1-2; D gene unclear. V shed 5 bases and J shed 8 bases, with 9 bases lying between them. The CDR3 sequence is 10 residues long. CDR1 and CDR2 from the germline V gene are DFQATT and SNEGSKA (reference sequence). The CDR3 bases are TGCAGTGCTCCCCTTCCGGGCTACACCTTC. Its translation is CSAPLPGYTF.

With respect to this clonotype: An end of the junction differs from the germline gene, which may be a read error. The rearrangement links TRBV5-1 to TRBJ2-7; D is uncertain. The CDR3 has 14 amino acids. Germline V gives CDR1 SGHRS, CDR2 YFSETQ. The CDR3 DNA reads TGTGCCAGCAGCGTCGGGCGGCTCAACTACGAGCAGTACTTC. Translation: CASSVGRLNYEQYF.

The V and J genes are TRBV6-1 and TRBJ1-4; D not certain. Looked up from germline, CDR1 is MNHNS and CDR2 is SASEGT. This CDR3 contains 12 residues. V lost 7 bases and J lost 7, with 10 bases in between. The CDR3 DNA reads TGTGCCAGCACTCCGGGTGGTGAAAAACTGTTTTTT. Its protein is CASTPGGEKLFF.

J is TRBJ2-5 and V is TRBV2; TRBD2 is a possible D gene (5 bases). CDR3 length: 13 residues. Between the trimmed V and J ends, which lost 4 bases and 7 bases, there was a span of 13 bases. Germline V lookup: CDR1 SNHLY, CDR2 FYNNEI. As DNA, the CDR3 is TGTGCCAGCAGTGTGGAGGTCGTGGGGACCCAGTACTTC. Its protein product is CASSVEVVGTQYF.

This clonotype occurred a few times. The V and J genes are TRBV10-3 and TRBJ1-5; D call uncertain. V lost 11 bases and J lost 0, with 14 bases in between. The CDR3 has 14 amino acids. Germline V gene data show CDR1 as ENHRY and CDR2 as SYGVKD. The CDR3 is CAAGIEGSNQPQHF. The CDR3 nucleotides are TGTGCCGCGGGTATAGAGGGTAGCAATCAGCCCCAGCATTTT.

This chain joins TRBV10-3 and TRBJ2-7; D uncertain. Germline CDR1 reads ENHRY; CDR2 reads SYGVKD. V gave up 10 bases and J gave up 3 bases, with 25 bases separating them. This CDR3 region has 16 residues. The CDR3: CASSPDFGQVGYEQYF. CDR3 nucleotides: TGTGCCAGCTCACCGGATTTTGGCCAGGTAGGCTACGAGCAGTACTTC.

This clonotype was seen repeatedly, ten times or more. CDR3 bases: TGTGCCAGCAGACTACAGGGGAGGCATCAGCCCCAGCATTTT. Translating gives CASRLQGRHQPQHF. The chain carries TRBV12-3 or TRBV12-4 and TRBJ1-5; 7 nucleotides agree with TRBD1. The CDR3 has 14 residues. J was trimmed by 5 bases and V by 6 bases; bases with no gene match: 7.

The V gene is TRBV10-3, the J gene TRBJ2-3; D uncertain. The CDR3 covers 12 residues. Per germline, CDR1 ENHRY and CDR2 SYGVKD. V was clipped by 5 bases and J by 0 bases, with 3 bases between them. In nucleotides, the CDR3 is TGTGCCATCAGTCCAAGCACAGATACGCAGTATTTT. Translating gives CAISPSTDTQYF.

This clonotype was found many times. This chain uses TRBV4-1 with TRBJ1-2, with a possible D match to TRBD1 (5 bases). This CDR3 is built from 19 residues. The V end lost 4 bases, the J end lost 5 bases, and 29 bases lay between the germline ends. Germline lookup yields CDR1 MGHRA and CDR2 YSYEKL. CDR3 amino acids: CASSPVGVMWQRKAYGYTF. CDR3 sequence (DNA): TGCGCCAGCAGCCCCGTGGGGGTCATGTGGCAGAGAAAAGCATATGGCTACACCTTC.

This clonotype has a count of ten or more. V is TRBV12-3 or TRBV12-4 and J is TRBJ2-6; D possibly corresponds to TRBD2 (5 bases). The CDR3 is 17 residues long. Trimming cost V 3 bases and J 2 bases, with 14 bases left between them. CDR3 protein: CASSFSGSGTGANVLTF. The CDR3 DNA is TGTGCCAGCAGTTTTTCCGGGTCGGGGACTGGGGCCAACGTCCTGACTTTC.

This CDR3 is CSADTGQGATYEQYF. The CDR3 nucleotides read TGCAGCGCCGATACGGGACAGGGGGCAACCTACGAGCAGTACTTC. The chain links TRBV29-1 to TRBJ2-7, with 12 bases lining up with TRBD1. The CDR3 runs to 15 residues. The V and J ends lost 7 bases and 2 bases, in that order; junction bases with no gene match: 9. Germline CDR1 and CDR2: SQVTM and ANQGSEA.

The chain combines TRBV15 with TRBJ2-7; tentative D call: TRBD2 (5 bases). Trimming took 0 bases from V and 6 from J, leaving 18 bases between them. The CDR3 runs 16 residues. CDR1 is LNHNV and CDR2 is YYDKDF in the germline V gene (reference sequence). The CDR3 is CATSRDRGHRFGEQYF. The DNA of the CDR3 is TGTGCCACCAGCAGAGACAGAGGGCATCGATTCGGCGAGCAGTACTTC. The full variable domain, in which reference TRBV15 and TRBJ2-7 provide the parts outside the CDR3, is DAMVIQNPRYQVTQFGKPVTLSCSQTLNHNVMYWYQQKSSQAPKLLFHYYDKDFNNEADTPDNFQSRRPNTSFCFLDIRSPGLGDTAMYLCATSRDRGHRFGEQYFGPGTRLTVT.

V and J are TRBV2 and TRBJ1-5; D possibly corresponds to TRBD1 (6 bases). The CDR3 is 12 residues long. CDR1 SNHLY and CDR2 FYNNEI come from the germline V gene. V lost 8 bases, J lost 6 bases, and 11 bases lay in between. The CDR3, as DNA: TGTGCCAGCCAAGGGGGGGGTCAGCCCCAGCATTTT. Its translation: CASQGGGQPQHF.

In nucleotides, the CDR3 is TGTGCCATCACGATCGGGCGAGTTCAAACCGGGGAGCTGTTTTTT. This translates into CAITIGRVQTGELFF. This sequence joins TRBV10-3 and TRBJ2-2; no clear D gene. Germline values: CDR1 ENHRY, CDR2 SYGVKD. CDR3 length equals 15 residues. Trimming removed 7 bases at V and 5 bases at J, with 17 bases between.

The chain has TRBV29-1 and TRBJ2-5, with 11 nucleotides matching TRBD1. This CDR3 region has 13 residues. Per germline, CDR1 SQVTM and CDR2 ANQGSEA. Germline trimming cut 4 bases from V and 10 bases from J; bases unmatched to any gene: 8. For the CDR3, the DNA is TGCAGCGTTGGAGGGCCGGGACAGGGGGACCAGTACTTC. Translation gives CSVGGPGQGDQYF.

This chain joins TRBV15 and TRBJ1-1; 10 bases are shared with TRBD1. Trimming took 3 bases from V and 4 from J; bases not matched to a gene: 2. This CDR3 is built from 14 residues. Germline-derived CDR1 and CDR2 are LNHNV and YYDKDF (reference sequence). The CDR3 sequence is CATSRGTGVTEAFF. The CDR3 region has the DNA TGTGCCACCAGCAGGGGGACAGGGGTCACTGAAGCTTTCTTT.

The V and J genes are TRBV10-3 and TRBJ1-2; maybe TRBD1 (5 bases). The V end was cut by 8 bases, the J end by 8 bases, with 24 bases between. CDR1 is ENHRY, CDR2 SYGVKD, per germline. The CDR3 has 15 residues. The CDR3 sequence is CAIATTSDSPGGYTF. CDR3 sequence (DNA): TGTGCCATCGCCACCACTAGTGACAGCCCCGGGGGCTACACCTTC.

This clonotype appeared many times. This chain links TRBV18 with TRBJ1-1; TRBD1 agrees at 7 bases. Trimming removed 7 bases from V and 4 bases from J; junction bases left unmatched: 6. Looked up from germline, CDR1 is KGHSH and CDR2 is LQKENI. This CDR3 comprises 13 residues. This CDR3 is CASFPTGFTEAFF. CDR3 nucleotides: TGTGCCAGCTTTCCGACAGGGTTCACTGAAGCTTTCTTT.

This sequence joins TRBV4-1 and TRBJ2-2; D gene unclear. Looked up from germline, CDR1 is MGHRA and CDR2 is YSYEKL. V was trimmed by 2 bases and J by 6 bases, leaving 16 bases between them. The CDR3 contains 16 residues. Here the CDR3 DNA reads TGCGCCAGCAGCCAAATCTATAAAGGGAAATCCGGGGAGCTGTTTTTT. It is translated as CASSQIYKGKSGELFF.

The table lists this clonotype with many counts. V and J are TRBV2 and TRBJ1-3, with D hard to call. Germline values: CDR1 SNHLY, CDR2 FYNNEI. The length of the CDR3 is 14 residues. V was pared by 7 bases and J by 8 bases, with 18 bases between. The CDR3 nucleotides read TGTGCCAGCAAAAGAGAACCCTCCACGGACACCATATATTTT. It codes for CASKREPSTDTIYF.

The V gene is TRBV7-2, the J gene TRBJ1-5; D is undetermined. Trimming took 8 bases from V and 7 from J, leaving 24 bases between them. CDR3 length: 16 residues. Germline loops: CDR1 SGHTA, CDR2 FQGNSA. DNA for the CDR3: TGTGCCAGCGGGGAGGGCATTCTAAAGAGCGAGCAGCCCCAGCATTTT. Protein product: CASGEGILKSEQPQHF.

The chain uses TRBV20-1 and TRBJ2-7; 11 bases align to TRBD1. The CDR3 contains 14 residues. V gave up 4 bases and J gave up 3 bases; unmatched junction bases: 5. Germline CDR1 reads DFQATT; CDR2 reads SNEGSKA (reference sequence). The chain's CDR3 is CSAIPGTGGYEQYF. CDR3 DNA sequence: TGCAGTGCTATCCCCGGGACAGGGGGCTACGAGCAGTACTTC.

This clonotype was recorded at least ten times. The CDR3: CAISLDRGGYTF. In DNA form, the CDR3 reads TGTGCCATCAGTTTGGACAGGGGTGGCTACACCTTC. The chain combines TRBV10-3 with TRBJ1-2; 9 nucleotides match TRBD1. Germline lookup yields CDR1 ENHRY and CDR2 SYGVKD. V was clipped by 5 bases and J by 7 bases; unmatched bases: 2. This CDR3 spans 12 amino acids.

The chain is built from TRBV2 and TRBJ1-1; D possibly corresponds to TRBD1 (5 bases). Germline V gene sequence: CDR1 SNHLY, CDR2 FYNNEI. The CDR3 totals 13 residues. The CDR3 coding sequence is TGTGCTTTTTGGGGCCCAAAGCGGGCTGAAGCTTTCTTT. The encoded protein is CAFWGPKRAEAFF.

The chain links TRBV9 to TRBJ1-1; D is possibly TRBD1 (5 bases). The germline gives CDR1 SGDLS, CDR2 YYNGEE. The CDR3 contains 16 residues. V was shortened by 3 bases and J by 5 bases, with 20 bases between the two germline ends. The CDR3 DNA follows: TGTGCCAGCAGCGGGACGGGGGACCAGATCACTACTGAAGCTTTCTTT. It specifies CASSGTGDQITTEAFF.

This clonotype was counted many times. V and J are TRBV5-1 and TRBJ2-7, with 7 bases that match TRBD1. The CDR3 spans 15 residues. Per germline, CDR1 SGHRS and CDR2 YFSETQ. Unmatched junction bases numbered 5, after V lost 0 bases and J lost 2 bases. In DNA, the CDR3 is TGCGCCAGCAGCTTGGGGCTGACAGGGACCTACGAGCAGTACTTC. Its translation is CASSLGLTGTYEQYF.

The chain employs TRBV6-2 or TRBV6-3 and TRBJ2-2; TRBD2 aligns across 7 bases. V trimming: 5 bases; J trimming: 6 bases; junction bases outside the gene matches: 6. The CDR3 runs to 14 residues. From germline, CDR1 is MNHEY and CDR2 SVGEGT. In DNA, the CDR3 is TGTGCCAGCAGTGGAGGGAGGGCCGCCGGGGAGCTGTTTTTT. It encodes CASSGGRAAGELFF.

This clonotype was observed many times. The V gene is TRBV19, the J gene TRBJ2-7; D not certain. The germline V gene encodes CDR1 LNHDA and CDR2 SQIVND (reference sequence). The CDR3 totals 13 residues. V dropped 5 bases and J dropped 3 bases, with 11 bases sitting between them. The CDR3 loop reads CASSVGRFYEQYF. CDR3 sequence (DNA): TGTGCCAGTAGTGTCGGCAGATTCTACGAGCAGTACTTC.